A selection of T cell receptor beta chains follows, all from one sample in a study of blood T cell repertoires in COVID-19. Assay used: immunoSEQ multiplex PCR; TCRdb lists only in-frame clones, some missing. The sample consists of about 140,000 clones, around nine tenths of them appearing once. The specimen was peripheral blood. Every receptor here comes from a man in his sixties with active or convalescent COVID-19. The CDR3 runs from the conserved cysteine through the conserved F or W. D genes are given only for firm matches. Clone sizes are given selectively: once, few, many, or a class where the clone is expanded.

abundance	j_gene	v_gene	d_gene	CDR3nt	CDR3aa
.	TRBJ1-3	TRBV5-5	TRBD1	TGTGCCAGCAGCTCGGGCCCCAACAGGGGAGTAAACACCATATATTTT	CASSSGPNRGVNTIYF
.	TRBJ2-1	TRBV5-1	TRBD2	TGCGCCAGCAGCTGGACTAGCGGGAGCCCCTCCTACAATGAGCAGTTCTTC	CASSWTSGSPSYNEQFF
.	TRBJ2-3	TRBV9	TRBD2	TGTGCCAGCAGCGGAACTAGCGGGAGAACAGATACGCAGTATTTT	CASSGTSGRTDTQYF
once	TRBJ1-6	TRBV11-2	.	TGTGCCAGCAGCCTCTGGACAGATAATTCACCCCTCCACTTT	CASSLWTDNSPLHF
.	TRBJ2-2	TRBV4-1	TRBD2	TGCGCCAGCAGCCGCCTGCGGACTAGATCTCGGGACACCGGGGAGCTGTTTTTT	CASSRLRTRSRDTGELFF
.	TRBJ1-2	TRBV19	.	TGTGCGACTAGGTCCGGGCAGGGCTATGGCTACACCTTC	CATRSGQGYGYTF
.	TRBJ1-5	TRBV20-1	.	TGCAGTGCTAGTCAGGGTTGGAATCAGCCCCAGCATTTT	CSASQGWNQPQHF
.	TRBJ1-1	TRBV6-5	.	TGTGCCAGCAGTTATACGGTGAGCACTGAAGCTTTCTTT	CASSYTVSTEAFF
.	TRBJ2-1	TRBV28	TRBD2	TGTGCCAGCAGTGCGCACCCAGCGGGAGACTCCTACAATGAGCAGTTCTTC	CASSAHPAGDSYNEQFF
.	TRBJ1-1	TRBV29-1	TRBD1	TGCAGCGGACAGGGGAGGGTCACTGAAGCTTTCTTT	CSGQGRVTEAFF
.	TRBJ1-4	TRBV6-5	.	TGTGCCATCCGGAGTGAAAAACTGTTTTTT	CAIRSEKLFF
once	TRBJ2-7	TRBV6-5	.	TGTGCCAGCAGTTACGACAGGTGGTCCTACGAGCAGTACTTC	CASSYDRWSYEQYF
.	TRBJ1-5	TRBV6-5	TRBD1	TGTGCCAGCAGGGTCGACAGGGGCAATCAGCCCCAGCATTTT	CASRVDRGNQPQHF
.	TRBJ2-2	TRBV2	.	TGTGCCAGCAGTGGCAGGAGGACCGGGGAGCTGTTTTTT	CASSGRRTGELFF
.	TRBJ2-3	TRBV24-1	TRBD2	TGTGCCACCAGTCCGGTCGATGGGCGGGGGGACACAGATACGCAGTATTTT	CATSPVDGRGDTDTQYF
.	TRBJ2-7	TRBV5-5	.	TGTGCCAGCAGCTTGGGGGCAGATCATGCCTACGAGCAGTACTTC	CASSLGADHAYEQYF
.	TRBJ2-1	TRBV4-2	.	TGTGCCAGCAGCCTGACATACAATGAGCAGTTCTTC	CASSLTYNEQFF
.	TRBJ1-2	TRBV4-2	TRBD1	TGTGCCAGCAGCTCGACCGGGACAGGGCTTGTAGGCTACACCTTC	CASSSTGTGLVGYTF
once	TRBJ2-1	TRBV5-1	TRBD2	TGCGCCAGCAGCTGGGCCTTGGGCGGGAGGGCCAGGGATGAGCAGTTCTTC	CASSWALGGRARDEQFF
.	TRBJ2-1	TRBV9	TRBD2	TGTGCCAGCAGCGTAGCGGCGGGACTAGCGGGAGGCGGTGAGCAGTTCTTC	CASSVAAGLAGGGEQFF
once	TRBJ2-7	TRBV6-6	.	TGTGCCAGCAGTGTGGGTACAAGGGGCTACGAGCAGTACTTC	CASSVGTRGYEQYF
.	TRBJ2-2	TRBV9	.	TGTGCCAGCAGCGTAGCGGGAGAGAGCACCGGGGAGCTGTTTTTT	CASSVAGESTGELFF
.	TRBJ1-2	TRBV28	.	TGTGCCAGCAGTTCAGCCGGAGGCAAACTCTTTGACTATGGCTACACCTTC	CASSSAGGKLFDYGYTF
.	TRBJ2-1	TRBV24-1	TRBD2	TGTGCCACCAGTGATTCCGGGACTAGCGGAAAGTACAATGAGCAGTTCTTC	CATSDSGTSGKYNEQFF
.	TRBJ2-2	TRBV28	TRBD1	TGTGCCAGCAGCTTAGGGGGCGCGGGCACCGGGGAGCTGTTTTTT	CASSLGGAGTGELFF
.	TRBJ2-1	TRBV3-1/TRBV3-2	TRBD1	TGTGCCAGCAGCACGCCGGGACAGGGGAGGGGTAATGAGCAGTTCTTC	CASSTPGQGRGNEQFF
.	TRBJ1-5	TRBV2	TRBD1	TGTGCCAGCAGCCCGGACAGGGGTAGCAATCAGCCCCAGCATTTT	CASSPDRGSNQPQHF
.	TRBJ2-7	TRBV28	TRBD1	TGTGCCAGCAGGGTGACAGGGCGCAACGAGCAGTACTTC	CASRVTGRNEQYF
.	TRBJ2-2	TRBV7-7	.	TGTGCTAGCAGCCCAGCGGGTACCGGGGAGCTGTTTTTT	CASSPAGTGELFF
once	TRBJ1-6	TRBV27	.	TGTGCCAGCAGTTCCTCCGTAGTGGGCCAGGCGAATTCACCCCTCCACTTT	CASSSSVVGQANSPLHF
few	TRBJ1-5	TRBV5-5	.	TGTGCCAGCAGCTTGGAACCGACAGGTATCCCCCTAGGACATTTT	CASSLEPTGIPLGHF
.	TRBJ2-2	TRBV27	TRBD2	TGTGCCAGCAGACTAGCGGGAGGGCCCCGTACCGGGGAGCTGTTTTTT	CASRLAGGPRTGELFF
.	TRBJ2-3	TRBV11-1	.	TGTGCCAGCAGCCCGACAGGTCCCCGCACAGATACGCAGTATTTT	CASSPTGPRTDTQYF
.	TRBJ1-3	TRBV6-5	.	TGTGCCAGCAGGACGGGCTCTGGAAACACCATATATTTT	CASRTGSGNTIYF
.	TRBJ1-1	TRBV9	.	TGTGCCAGCAGCCCCCGACAGGCCATGAACACTGAAGCTTTCTTT	CASSPRQAMNTEAFF
.	TRBJ2-7	TRBV28	.	TGTGCCAGCAGTTTGGGCAGCCTCTACGAGCAGTACTTC	CASSLGSLYEQYF
.	TRBJ2-3	TRBV7-2	.	TGTGCCAGCAGCTTAGGGGGGGGGCTGGATACGCAGTATTTT	CASSLGGGLDTQYF
once	TRBJ1-5	TRBV28	.	TGTGCCAGCAGTTTTGAGACAGCGGGGAATCAGCCCCAGCATTTT	CASSFETAGNQPQHF
.	TRBJ2-1	TRBV28	TRBD2	TGTGCCTCGGGCGGGAGCTCCTACAATGAGCAGTTCTTC	CASGGSSYNEQFF
.	TRBJ2-1	TRBV9	TRBD1	TGTGCCAGCAGCGCGACAGGGGACGTGGGCGATGAGCAGTTCTTC	CASSATGDVGDEQFF